Shown below are 29 T cell receptor beta chains from a single sample sequenced in a study of metastatic and nonmetastatic thyroid tumors. MiXCR was used by TCRdb to re-call the PCR reads. The top ten hold less than 3.5% of the sample, which has roughly 30,000 clones, less than 4% seen once. Ahead of thyroid surgery, no patient had received treatment of any kind. The sequenced material came from blood. The source is a male donor with papillary thyroid cancer or a benign thyroid nodule (not recorded which). Some clones in this sample may be carry-over from other donors' samples.

This clone was detected ten times or more. The rearrangement joins TRBV2 to TRBJ1-1; D is undetermined. There are 13 residues in the CDR3. V lost 2 bases to trimming and J lost 4 bases, with 8 bases between them. In germline, CDR1 is SNHLY, CDR2 FYNNEI. CDR3 nucleotides: TGTGCCAGCAGTGAATGGTACAGCACTGAAGCTTTCTTT. Its translation is CASSEWYSTEAFF.

This clone was picked up many times. The chain has TRBV5-6 and TRBJ1-4; a weak D match, TRBD1 (5 bases). There are 15 residues in the CDR3. The V and J ends lost 1 base and 5 bases respectively, with 12 bases between them. Germline V lookup: CDR1 SGHDT, CDR2 YYEEEE. The CDR3 reads CASSLLETANEKLFF. CDR3 coding DNA: TGTGCCAGCAGCTTGTTGGAGACAGCGAATGAAAAACTGTTTTTT.

This clone was counted many times. This sequence joins TRBV11-2 and TRBJ2-1, with TRBD1 matching over 8 bases. The junction had 11 bases not matched to a gene; V was cut back by 0 bases and J by 7 bases. Germline V gives CDR1 SGHAT, CDR2 FQNNGV. The CDR3 totals 17 residues. The CDR3 region has the DNA TGTGCCAGCAGCTTAGATCTTAGGACAGGGACAAGGAATGAGCAGTTCTTC. This translates into CASSLDLRTGTRNEQFF. Full variable domain (missing parts from reference TRBV11-2 and TRBJ2-1): EAGVAQSPRYKIIEKRQSVAFWCNPISGHATLYWYQQILGQGPKLLIQFQNNGVVDDSQLPKDRFSAERLKGVDSTLKIQPAKLEDSAVYLCASSLDLRTGTRNEQFFGPGTRLTVL.

By its share, this clone is medium-sized. The chain joins TRBV12-3 or TRBV12-4 to TRBJ2-7, with 7 bases lining up with TRBD1. The CDR3 has 15 amino acids. Trimming cost V 3 bases and J 4 bases; bases outside gene matches: 9. CDR3 residues: CASSFRRDSRYEQYF. The DNA of the CDR3 is TGTGCCAGCAGTTTCCGCCGGGACAGCCGTTACGAGCAGTACTTC.

This clone was detected only a few times. This sequence may be a read error, since a much larger clone differs from it by one base. The chain joins TRBV20-1 to TRBJ2-3, with D possibly being TRBD2 (5 bases). Per the germline V gene, CDR1 is DFQATT and CDR2 is SNEGSKA (reference sequence). The CDR3 runs 15 residues. V was pared by 2 bases and J by 7 bases, with 19 bases between. CDR3 bases: TGCAGTGCTAGAAGGAATGGGCTGAGGGCATATACGCAGTATTTT. Protein product: CSARRNGLRAYTQYF.

The rearrangement uses TRBV6-1 and TRBJ1-5; TRBD1 agrees at 7 bases. V gave up 6 bases and J gave up 2 bases; unmatched junction bases: 7. The CDR3 is 15 residues long. Per germline, CDR1 MNHNS and CDR2 SASEGT. The CDR3 loop is CASRMTGSGNQPQHF. In nucleotides, the CDR3 is TGTGCCAGCAGAATGACAGGGTCGGGCAATCAGCCCCAGCATTTT.

Only a few counts were recorded for this clone. V gene TRBV6-4 combines with J gene TRBJ2-2; weak D call: TRBD2 (5 bases). This CDR3 spans 13 amino acids. Between the trimmed V and J ends, which lost 5 bases and 9 bases, there was a span of 13 bases. In germline, CDR1 is MRHNA, CDR2 SNTAGT. In DNA, the CDR3 is TGTGCCAGCAGTTCGAGCGGCTTCTGGGAGCTGTTTTTT. It translates to CASSSSGFWELFF.

This clone was seen at least ten times. V usage is TRBV27 and J usage is TRBJ2-5; D perhaps matches TRBD2 (6 bases). Trimming took off 9 bases at V and 3 bases at J, with 14 bases between the two ends. The CDR3 is made up of 13 amino acids. Germline V lookup: CDR1 MNHEY, CDR2 SMNVEV (reference sequence). The CDR3 is CARGGGIKETQYF. The CDR3, as DNA: TGTGCCAGGGGAGGCGGGATTAAAGAGACCCAGTACTTC.

This clone was recorded a few times. The sample carries other DNA sequences with the same CDR3. CDR3 DNA sequence: TGTGCCAGTACCTACGGACAGGGTGCGGATACGCAGTATTTT. Its protein product is CASTYGQGADTQYF. The chain uses TRBV19 and TRBJ2-3; 8 bases agree with TRBD1. The trim removed 7 bases at V and 6 bases at J, leaving 9 bases unmatched. CDR3 length equals 14 residues. Germline values: CDR1 LNHDA, CDR2 SQIVND (reference sequence).

In its sample, this clone was seen many times. The DNA of the CDR3 is TGTGCCAGCAGCGTAGGGACAGGGTCGGGAAACACCATATATTTT. This sequence encodes CASSVGTGSGNTIYF. The chain uses TRBV5-6 and TRBJ1-3, with 9 bases fitting TRBD1. CDR1 is SGHDT and CDR2 is YYEEEE in the germline V gene. Unmatched junction bases numbered 6, after V lost 4 bases and J lost 4 bases. This CDR3 has 15 residues.

Only a few counts were recorded for this clone. The genes are TRBV27 and TRBJ1-6; 10 bases line up with TRBD1. This CDR3 is 15 amino acids long. Germline CDR1 reads MNHEY; CDR2 reads SMNVEV (reference sequence). Germline trimming cut 5 bases from V and 9 bases from J; bases unmatched to any gene: 7. The CDR3 reads CASSPSTGGGSPLHF. The CDR3 bases are TGTGCCAGCAGTCCCTCGACAGGGGGCGGTTCACCCCTCCACTTT.

V usage is TRBV24-1 and J usage is TRBJ2-2, with D possibly being TRBD1 (6 bases). Germline V CDR1 and CDR2: KGHDR, SFDVKD. This CDR3 contains 15 residues. V was shortened by 3 bases and J by 1 base, with 8 bases between the two germline ends. CDR3 sequence: CATSDRQENTGELFF. Written as DNA, the CDR3 is TGTGCCACCAGTGATCGACAGGAGAACACCGGGGAGCTGTTTTTT.

This clone was seen repeatedly, ten times or more. V usage is TRBV5-1 and J usage is TRBJ2-5; D might be TRBD1 (6 bases). Trimming cost V 0 bases and J 1 base, with 7 bases left between them. Germline-derived CDR1 and CDR2 are SGHRS and YFSETQ. CDR3 length: 14 amino acids. CDR3 residues: CASSLGDIQETQYF. CDR3 sequence (DNA): TGCGCCAGCAGCTTGGGGGACATCCAAGAGACCCAGTACTTC.

This clone was seen ten or more times. The gene calls are TRBV5-1 and TRBJ2-1, with 9 bases that match TRBD2. After removal of 7 bases from V and 7 bases from J, the junction contained 15 bases not matched to a gene. The CDR3 consists of 16 residues. CDR1 and CDR2 (germline): SGHRS, YFSETQ. CDR3: CASGRASGIVGNEQFF. The CDR3 nucleotides are TGCGCCAGCGGGCGGGCTAGCGGGATTGTTGGGAATGAGCAGTTCTTC.

The chain couples TRBV6-1 to TRBJ1-1; possible D gene TRBD1, 5 bases. Trimming pared 7 bases from V and 3 bases from J, leaving 18 bases between. This CDR3 spans 15 amino acids. CDR1 is MNHNS and CDR2 is SASEGT in the germline V gene. The CDR3 DNA is TGTGCCAGCATGGAGGACATGTTGGGGGACACTGAAGCTTTCTTT. Translating it yields CASMEDMLGDTEAFF.

This clone has just a few counts. The chain recombines TRBV11-2 with TRBJ1-6; TRBD1 agrees at 8 bases. CDR1 and CDR2 (germline): SGHAT, FQNNGV. V lost 0 bases and J lost 0; bases outside the gene matches: 4. The CDR3 totals 18 residues. This chain's CDR3 is CASSLEDRASSYNSPLHF. CDR3 sequence (DNA): TGTGCCAGCAGCTTAGAGGACAGGGCAAGCTCCTATAATTCACCCCTCCACTTT. The full variable domain, completed using reference TRBV11-2 and TRBJ1-6, is EAGVAQSPRYKIIEKRQSVAFWCNPISGHATLYWYQQILGQGPKLLIQFQNNGVVDDSQLPKDRFSAERLKGVDSTLKIQPAKLEDSAVYLCASSLEDRASSYNSPLHFGNGTRLTVT.

Sample share makes this clone medium-sized. J is TRBJ2-1 and V is TRBV6-2 or TRBV6-3; a weak D match, TRBD2 (6 bases). Germline V lookup: CDR1 MNHEY, CDR2 SVGEGT. V was trimmed by 4 bases and J by 6 bases, leaving 10 bases between them. The CDR3 is made up of 13 amino acids. Written as DNA, the CDR3 is TGTGCCAGCAGTTTTGGGGACTTCAATGAGCAGTTCTTC. As protein: CASSFGDFNEQFF.

J is TRBJ1-1 and V is TRBV6-5; no definite D call. The germline CDR1 and CDR2 sequences are MNHEY and SVGAGI. V dropped 2 bases and J dropped 1 base, with 11 bases sitting between them. The CDR3 covers 15 residues. CDR3 amino acids: CASSYNGAKNTEAFF. For the CDR3, the DNA is TGTGCCAGCAGTTACAACGGCGCGAAGAACACTGAAGCTTTCTTT.

The CDR3 region is CASSPAQLGTNEKLFF. The CDR3, as DNA: TGTGCCAGCAGCCCAGCTCAACTGGGAACTAATGAAAAACTGTTTTTT. The rearrangement joins TRBV6-1 to TRBJ1-4; D gene unclear. The V gene's germline CDR1 is MNHNS and CDR2 SASEGT. Deletions cut 6 bases from V and 1 base from J, with 15 bases between. The CDR3 runs to 16 residues.

The J gene is TRBJ2-7, the V gene TRBV29-1; D call uncertain. Germline CDR1 SQVTM, CDR2 ANQGSEA. The CDR3 is 15 residues long. Trimming shortened V by 1 base and J by 3 bases, and 16 bases separated the two germline ends. The CDR3 region is CSVEVEWARCYEQYF. CDR3 nucleotides: TGCAGCGTTGAAGTGGAGTGGGCAAGGTGCTACGAGCAGTACTTC.

This clone has just a few counts. J is TRBJ2-3 and V is TRBV10-2; D possibly corresponds to TRBD2 (5 bases). V shed 3 bases and J shed 5 bases, with 15 bases lying between them. Germline V gene sequence: CDR1 WSHSY, CDR2 SAAADI. CDR3 length: 15 residues. CDR3 in amino acids: CASSDQRYVGDTQYF. CDR3 coding DNA: TGCGCCAGCAGTGATCAGCGGTATGTAGGAGATACGCAGTATTTT.

The V and J genes are TRBV20-1 and TRBJ2-1, with 13 bases identical to TRBD2. Germline loops: CDR1 DFQATT, CDR2 SNEGSKA (reference sequence). The CDR3 consists of 16 residues. Trimming removed 0 bases from V and 7 bases from J; junction bases left unmatched: 6. The CDR3 protein is CSARDLRTSGRNEQFF. CDR3 bases: TGCAGTGCTAGAGATCTGCGGACTAGCGGGAGAAATGAGCAGTTCTTC.

Only a few counts were recorded for this clone. The chain is built from TRBV7-3 and TRBJ1-2, with D perhaps matching TRBD1 (6 bases). CDR3 size: 13 residues. Germline CDR1 SGHTA, CDR2 FQGTGA. Trimming removed 9 bases at V and 0 bases at J, with 11 bases between. The CDR3 region is CARGAGANYGYTF. The CDR3 DNA is TGTGCCAGGGGGGCGGGAGCTAACTATGGCTACACCTTC.

This clone is termed medium-sized. V is TRBV6-1 and J is TRBJ1-2, with 8 bases that match TRBD1. The V gene's germline CDR1 is MNHNS and CDR2 SASEGT. Trimming cost V 5 bases and J 2 bases; bases outside gene matches: 7. The CDR3 covers 15 residues. CDR3 DNA sequence: TGTGCCAGCAGTTCTAGGACAGGGCCGAACTATGGCTACACCTTC. Translation: CASSSRTGPNYGYTF.

CDR3 protein: CASSPRTRGLTEQYF. The CDR3 nucleotides read TGTGCCAGCAGTCCCCGGACTAGAGGGCTCACCGAGCAGTACTTC. The V gene is TRBV28, the J gene TRBJ2-7; TRBD2 agrees at 7 bases. CDR1 MDHEN and CDR2 SYDVKM come from the germline V gene. The trim removed 5 bases at V and 6 bases at J, leaving 13 bases unmatched. The CDR3 has 15 amino acids.

This clone occurred a few times. A much larger clone lies a single base off, so this may be a read error. Other DNA sequences in this specimen translate into the identical CDR3. The rearrangement links TRBV25-1 to TRBJ2-2, with 9 positions matching TRBD2. The CDR3 runs 17 residues. Germline V gene lookup returns CDR1 MGHDK and CDR2 SYGVNS. V was pared by 5 bases and J by 5 bases, with 12 bases of the junction left unmatched. Written as DNA, the CDR3 is TGTGCCAGCAGTTGGGGAGCGGGGGGCAGCGATACCGGGGAGCTGTTTTTT. Amino acids: CASSWGAGGSDTGELFF.

A note on this clone: The junction departs from the called germline gene at one end, perhaps through a read error. The chain's CDR3 is CASRTLSGEPPPPYNEHFF. The CDR3 DNA is TGTGCCAGCAGAACTCTTAGCGGGGAGCCCCCCCCACCCTACAATGAGCATTTCTTC. V and J are TRBV28 and TRBJ2-1, with 8 nucleotides matching TRBD2. This CDR3 contains 19 residues. From germline, CDR1 is MDHEN and CDR2 SYDVKM.

The chain is built from TRBV6-2 or TRBV6-3 and TRBJ2-1; the D gene could be TRBD1 or TRBD2 (5 bases each). The CDR3 totals 15 residues. V was shortened by 0 bases and J by 4 bases, with 10 bases between the two germline ends. Per germline, CDR1 MNHEY and CDR2 SVGEGT. As DNA, the CDR3 is TGTGCCAGCAGTTACTCTTTGGGGGATTACAATGAGCAGTTCTTC. Translation gives CASSYSLGDYNEQFF.

This clone appeared many times. V is TRBV7-2 and J is TRBJ2-7, with D unresolved. The germline CDR1 and CDR2 sequences are SGHTA and FQGNSA. V shed 7 bases and J shed 0 bases, with 13 bases lying between them. This CDR3 comprises 14 residues. For the CDR3, the DNA is TGTGCCAGCACCTACTCGCCTAGCTCCTACGAGCAGTACTTC. Residues: CASTYSPSSYEQYF. The complete variable domain, with remaining parts taken from reference TRBV7-2 and TRBJ2-7, reads GAGVSQSPSNKVTEKGKDVELRCDPISGHTALYWYRQSLGQGLEFLIYFQGNSAPDKSGLPSDRFSAERTGGSVSTLTIQRTQQEDSAVYLCASTYSPSSYEQYFGPGTRLTVT.